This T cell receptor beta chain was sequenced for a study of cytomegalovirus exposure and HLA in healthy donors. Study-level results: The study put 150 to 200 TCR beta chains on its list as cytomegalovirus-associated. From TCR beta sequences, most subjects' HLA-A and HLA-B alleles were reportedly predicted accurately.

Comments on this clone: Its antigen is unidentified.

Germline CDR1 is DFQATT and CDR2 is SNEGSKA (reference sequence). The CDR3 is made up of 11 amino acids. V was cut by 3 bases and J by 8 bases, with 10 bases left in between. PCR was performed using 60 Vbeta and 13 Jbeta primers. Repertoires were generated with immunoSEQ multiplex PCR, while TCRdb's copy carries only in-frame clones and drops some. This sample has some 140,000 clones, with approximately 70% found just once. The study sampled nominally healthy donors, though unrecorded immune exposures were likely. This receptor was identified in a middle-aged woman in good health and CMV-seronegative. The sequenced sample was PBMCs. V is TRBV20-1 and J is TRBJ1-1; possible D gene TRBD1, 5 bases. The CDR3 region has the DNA TGCAGTGCTAGCAGGGCAGGAGAAGCTTTCTTT. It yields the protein CSASRAGEAFF.